The rows below give T cell receptor beta chains drawn from one sample of a study of cytomegalovirus exposure and HLA in healthy donors. Some clones are missing from TCRdb's copy, which holds only in-frame ones; the method was immunoSEQ multiplex PCR. Among fewer than 150,000 clones listed, approximately 15% were seen once. The specimen was PBMCs. These TCRs come from a woman younger than 30 in good health and CMV-seronegative. Both conserved end residues are part of each CDR3. The order of the fields is CDR3 length, clone size, V gene, D gene, J gene, CDR3 protein, CDR3 DNA. D genes are given only for firm matches. Clone sizes are given selectively: once, few, many, or a class where the clone is expanded.

cdr3_length: 15
clone_size: few
v_call: TRBV30
d_call: -
j_call: TRBJ2-2
cdr3_aa: CAWSAAGSGFGELFF
cdr3_nt: TGTGCCTGGAGTGCGGCGGGCAGTGGCTTCGGGGAGCTGTTTTTT

cdr3_length: 15
clone_size: few
v_call: TRBV5-1
d_call: -
j_call: TRBJ1-1
cdr3_aa: CASSLGRRIGTEAFF
cdr3_nt: TGCGCCAGCAGCTTGGGACGGCGGATAGGCACTGAAGCTTTCTTT

cdr3_length: 11
clone_size: -
v_call: TRBV30
d_call: TRBD1
j_call: TRBJ2-7
cdr3_aa: CAWRTGDQQYF
cdr3_nt: TGTGCCTGGAGGACAGGGGACCAACAGTACTTC

cdr3_length: 17
clone_size: -
v_call: TRBV2
d_call: -
j_call: TRBJ1-1
cdr3_aa: CASSALSTGVRAGKAFF
cdr3_nt: TGTGCCAGCAGTGCTCTCTCTACTGGGGTCAGGGCCGGAAAAGCTTTCTTT

cdr3_length: 14
clone_size: -
v_call: TRBV6-4
d_call: -
j_call: TRBJ2-7
cdr3_aa: CAGPAGLPASEQYF
cdr3_nt: TGTGCCGGCCCGGCGGGCCTGCCCGCTTCCGAGCAGTACTTC

cdr3_length: 14
clone_size: few
v_call: TRBV19
d_call: -
j_call: TRBJ1-1
cdr3_aa: CASIDTRAADEAFF
cdr3_nt: TGTGCCAGTATCGACACGAGGGCGGCAGATGAAGCTTTCTTT

cdr3_length: 16
clone_size: -
v_call: TRBV28
d_call: TRBD2
j_call: TRBJ2-1
cdr3_aa: CASSSGLAGGVDEQFF
cdr3_nt: TGTGCCAGCAGTTCCGGACTAGCGGGAGGGGTGGATGAGCAGTTCTTC

cdr3_length: 12
clone_size: -
v_call: TRBV15
d_call: -
j_call: TRBJ2-7
cdr3_aa: CATSKAGVEQYF
cdr3_nt: TGTGCCACCAGCAAGGCAGGCGTGGAGCAGTACTTC

cdr3_length: 16
clone_size: few
v_call: TRBV6-1
d_call: TRBD1
j_call: TRBJ2-3
cdr3_aa: CASSEQGTGGTDTQYF
cdr3_nt: TGTGCCAGCAGTGAACAGGGGACAGGGGGCACAGATACGCAGTATTTT

cdr3_length: 14
clone_size: -
v_call: TRBV9
d_call: -
j_call: TRBJ2-1
cdr3_aa: CASSQDFAYNEQFF
cdr3_nt: TGTGCCAGCTCCCAGGACTTTGCCTACAATGAGCAGTTCTTC

cdr3_length: 15
clone_size: -
v_call: TRBV2
d_call: -
j_call: TRBJ1-5
cdr3_aa: CASRRPGYSNQPQHF
cdr3_nt: TGTGCCAGCAGACGACCGGGATATAGCAATCAGCCCCAGCATTTT

cdr3_length: 15
clone_size: -
v_call: TRBV6-1
d_call: TRBD2
j_call: TRBJ2-7
cdr3_aa: CATGTSGIGSYEQYF
cdr3_nt: TGTGCCACCGGGACTAGCGGGATAGGTTCCTACGAGCAGTACTTC

cdr3_length: 15
clone_size: once
v_call: TRBV27
d_call: TRBD1
j_call: TRBJ1-4
cdr3_aa: CASSQDGQGGEKLFF
cdr3_nt: TGTGCCAGCAGCCAAGACGGACAGGGAGGTGAAAAACTGTTTTTT

cdr3_length: 13
clone_size: few
v_call: TRBV5-6
d_call: TRBD1
j_call: TRBJ1-4
cdr3_aa: CASRDRGDEKLFF
cdr3_nt: TGTGCCAGCAGAGACAGGGGTGACGAAAAACTGTTTTTT

cdr3_length: 12
clone_size: few
v_call: TRBV25-1
d_call: -
j_call: TRBJ2-2
cdr3_aa: CASSTRTGELFF
cdr3_nt: TGTGCCAGCAGTACGCGGACCGGGGAGCTGTTTTTT

cdr3_length: 14
clone_size: few
v_call: TRBV7-3
d_call: TRBD1
j_call: TRBJ2-2
cdr3_aa: CASSLTAGGGELFF
cdr3_nt: TGTGCCAGCAGCTTAACGGCAGGGGGCGGGGAGCTGTTTTTT

cdr3_length: 14
clone_size: few
v_call: TRBV19
d_call: -
j_call: TRBJ1-2
cdr3_aa: CASSRLLANYGYTF
cdr3_nt: TGTGCCAGTAGTCGGTTACTAGCTAACTATGGCTACACCTTC

cdr3_length: 13
clone_size: few
v_call: TRBV28
d_call: -
j_call: TRBJ1-2
cdr3_aa: CASRDTRGYGYTF
cdr3_nt: TGTGCCAGCAGGGACACCCGGGGGTATGGCTACACCTTC

cdr3_length: 13
clone_size: -
v_call: TRBV11-3
d_call: TRBD1
j_call: TRBJ2-5
cdr3_aa: CASSLEQGAAQYF
cdr3_nt: TGTGCCAGCAGCTTAGAACAGGGGGCGGCCCAGTACTTC

cdr3_length: 12
clone_size: -
v_call: TRBV5-8
d_call: -
j_call: TRBJ1-2
cdr3_aa: CASSLFQNGYTF
cdr3_nt: TGTGCCAGCAGCTTGTTCCAGAATGGCTACACCTTC

cdr3_length: 17
clone_size: -
v_call: TRBV27
d_call: -
j_call: TRBJ2-5
cdr3_aa: CASSLSARASWRETQYF
cdr3_nt: TGTGCCAGCAGTTTATCCGCGCGGGCTTCCTGGAGGGAGACCCAGTACTTC

cdr3_length: 14
clone_size: -
v_call: TRBV13
d_call: TRBD1
j_call: TRBJ1-2
cdr3_aa: CASRIPGQGHGYTF
cdr3_nt: TGTGCCAGCAGAATTCCGGGACAGGGCCATGGCTACACCTTC

cdr3_length: 14
clone_size: -
v_call: TRBV5-8
d_call: -
j_call: TRBJ1-1
cdr3_aa: CASSLNQKNTEAFF
cdr3_nt: TGTGCCAGCAGCTTGAACCAGAAGAACACTGAAGCTTTCTTT

cdr3_length: 14
clone_size: -
v_call: TRBV19
d_call: -
j_call: TRBJ2-2
cdr3_aa: CASSWNLGSGELFF
cdr3_nt: TGTGCCAGTAGTTGGAACTTGGGCTCCGGGGAGCTGTTTTTT

cdr3_length: 13
clone_size: few
v_call: TRBV5-4
d_call: -
j_call: TRBJ1-2
cdr3_aa: CASSLKGVGGYTF
cdr3_nt: TGTGCCAGCAGCTTGAAAGGGGTTGGGGGCTACACCTTC

cdr3_length: 16
clone_size: few
v_call: TRBV5-1
d_call: -
j_call: TRBJ2-6
cdr3_aa: CASSLGIGAGANVLTF
cdr3_nt: TGCGCCAGCAGCTTGGGAATCGGGGCTGGGGCCAACGTCCTGACTTTC